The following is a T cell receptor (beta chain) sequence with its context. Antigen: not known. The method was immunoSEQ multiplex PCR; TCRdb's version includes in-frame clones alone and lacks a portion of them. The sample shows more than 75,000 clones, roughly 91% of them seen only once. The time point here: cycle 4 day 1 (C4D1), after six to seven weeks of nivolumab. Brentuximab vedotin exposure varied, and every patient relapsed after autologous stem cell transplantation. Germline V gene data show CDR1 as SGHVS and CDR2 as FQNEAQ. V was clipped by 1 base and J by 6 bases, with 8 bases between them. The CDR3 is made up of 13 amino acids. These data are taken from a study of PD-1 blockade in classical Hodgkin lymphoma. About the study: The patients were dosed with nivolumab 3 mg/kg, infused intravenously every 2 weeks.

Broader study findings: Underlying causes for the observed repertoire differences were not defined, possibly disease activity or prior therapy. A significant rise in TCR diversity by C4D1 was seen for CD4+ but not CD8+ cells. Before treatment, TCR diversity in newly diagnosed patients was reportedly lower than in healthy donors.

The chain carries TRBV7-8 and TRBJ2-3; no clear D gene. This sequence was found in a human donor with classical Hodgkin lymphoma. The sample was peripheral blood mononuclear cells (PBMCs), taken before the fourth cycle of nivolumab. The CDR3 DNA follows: TGTGCCAGCAGCTTAGTGCGACTGGATACGCAGTATTTT. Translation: CASSLVRLDTQYF. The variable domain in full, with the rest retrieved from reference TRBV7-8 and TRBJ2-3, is GAGVSQSPRYKVAKRGQDVALRCDPISGHVSLFWYQQALGQGPEFLTYFQNEAQLDKSGLPSDRFFAERPEGSVSTLKIQRTQQEDSAVYLCASSLVRLDTQYFGPGTRLTVL.